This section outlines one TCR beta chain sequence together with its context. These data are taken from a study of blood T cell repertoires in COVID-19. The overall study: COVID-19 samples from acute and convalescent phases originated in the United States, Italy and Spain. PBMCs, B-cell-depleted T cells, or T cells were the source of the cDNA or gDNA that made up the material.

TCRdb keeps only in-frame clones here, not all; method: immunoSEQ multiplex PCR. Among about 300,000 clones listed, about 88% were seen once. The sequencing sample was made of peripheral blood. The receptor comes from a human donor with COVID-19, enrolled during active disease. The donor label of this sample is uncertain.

As DNA, the CDR3 is TGTGCCAGCAGCCAGGGAGGGTCGGGCGAGCAGTACTTC. Protein sequence: CASSQGGSGEQYF. The chain is built from TRBV3-1 (or the pseudogene TRBV3-2) and TRBJ2-7, with 7 nucleotides matching TRBD2. V lost 3 bases to trimming and J lost 6 bases; unmatched junction nucleotides: 5. Germline V gives CDR1 LGHDT, CDR2 YNNKEL (reference sequence). There are 13 residues in the CDR3.